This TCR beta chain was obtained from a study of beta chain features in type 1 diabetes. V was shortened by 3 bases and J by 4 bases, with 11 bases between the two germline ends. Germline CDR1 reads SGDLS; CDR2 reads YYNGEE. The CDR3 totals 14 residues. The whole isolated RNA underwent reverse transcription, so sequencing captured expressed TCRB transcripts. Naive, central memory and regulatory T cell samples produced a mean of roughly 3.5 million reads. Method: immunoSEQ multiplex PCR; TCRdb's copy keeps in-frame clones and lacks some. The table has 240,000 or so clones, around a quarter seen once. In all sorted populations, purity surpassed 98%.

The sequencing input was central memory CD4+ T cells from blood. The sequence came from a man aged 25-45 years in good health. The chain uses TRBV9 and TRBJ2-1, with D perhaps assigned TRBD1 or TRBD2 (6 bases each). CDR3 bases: TGTGCCAGCAGCGGAAGGGGGGCGTACAATGAGCAGTTCTTC. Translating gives CASSGRGAYNEQFF. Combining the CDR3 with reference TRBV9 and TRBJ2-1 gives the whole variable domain DSGVTQTPKHLITATGQRVTLRCSPRSGDLSVYWYQQSLDQGLQFLIQYYNGEERAKGNILERFSAQQFPDLHSELNLSSLELGDSALYFCASSGRGAYNEQFFGPGTRLTVL.